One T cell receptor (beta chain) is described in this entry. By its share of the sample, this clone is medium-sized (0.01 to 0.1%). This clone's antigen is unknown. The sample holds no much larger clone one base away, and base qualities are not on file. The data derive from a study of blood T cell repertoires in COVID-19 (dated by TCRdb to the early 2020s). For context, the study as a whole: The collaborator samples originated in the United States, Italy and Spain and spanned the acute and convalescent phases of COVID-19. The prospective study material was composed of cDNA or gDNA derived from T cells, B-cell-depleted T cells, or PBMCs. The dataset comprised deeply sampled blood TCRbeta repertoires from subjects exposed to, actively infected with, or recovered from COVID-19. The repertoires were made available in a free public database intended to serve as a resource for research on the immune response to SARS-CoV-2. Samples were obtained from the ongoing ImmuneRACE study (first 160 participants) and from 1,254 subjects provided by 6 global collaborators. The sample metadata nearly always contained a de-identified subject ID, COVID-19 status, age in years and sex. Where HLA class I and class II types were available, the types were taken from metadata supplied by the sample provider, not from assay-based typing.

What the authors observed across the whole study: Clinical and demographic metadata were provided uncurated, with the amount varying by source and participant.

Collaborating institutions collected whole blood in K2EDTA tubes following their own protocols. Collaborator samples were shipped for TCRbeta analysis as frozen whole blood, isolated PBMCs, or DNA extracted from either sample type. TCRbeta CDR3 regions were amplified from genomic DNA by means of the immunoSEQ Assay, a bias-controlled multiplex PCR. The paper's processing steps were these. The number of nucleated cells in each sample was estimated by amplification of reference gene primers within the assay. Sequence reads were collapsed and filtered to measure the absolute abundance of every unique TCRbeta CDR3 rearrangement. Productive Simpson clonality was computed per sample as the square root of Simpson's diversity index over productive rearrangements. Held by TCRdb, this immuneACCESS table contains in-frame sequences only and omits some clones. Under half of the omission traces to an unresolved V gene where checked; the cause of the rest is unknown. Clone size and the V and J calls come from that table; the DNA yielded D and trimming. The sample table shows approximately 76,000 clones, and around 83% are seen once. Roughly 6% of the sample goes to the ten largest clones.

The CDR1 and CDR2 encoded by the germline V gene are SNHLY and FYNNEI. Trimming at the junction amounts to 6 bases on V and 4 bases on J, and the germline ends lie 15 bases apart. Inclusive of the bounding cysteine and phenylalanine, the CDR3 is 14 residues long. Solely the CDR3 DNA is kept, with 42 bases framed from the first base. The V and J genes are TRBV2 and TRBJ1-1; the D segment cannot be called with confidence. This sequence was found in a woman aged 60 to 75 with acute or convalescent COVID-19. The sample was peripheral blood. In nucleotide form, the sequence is TGTGCCAGCAGCTCCCGGGGTATGGGCACTGAAGCTTTCTTT. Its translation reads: CASSSRGMGTEAFF.